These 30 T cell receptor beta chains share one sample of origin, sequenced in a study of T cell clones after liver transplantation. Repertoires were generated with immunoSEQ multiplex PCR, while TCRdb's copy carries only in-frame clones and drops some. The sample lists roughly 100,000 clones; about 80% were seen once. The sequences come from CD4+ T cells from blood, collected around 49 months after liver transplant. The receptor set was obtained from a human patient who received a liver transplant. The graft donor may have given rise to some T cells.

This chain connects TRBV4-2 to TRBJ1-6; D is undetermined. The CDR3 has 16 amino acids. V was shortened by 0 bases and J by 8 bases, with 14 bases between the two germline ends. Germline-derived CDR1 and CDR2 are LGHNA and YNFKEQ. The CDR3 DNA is TGTGCCAGCAGCCAAGAAAAAATGGACGCGTATTCACCCCTCCACTTT. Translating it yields CASSQEKMDAYSPLHF.

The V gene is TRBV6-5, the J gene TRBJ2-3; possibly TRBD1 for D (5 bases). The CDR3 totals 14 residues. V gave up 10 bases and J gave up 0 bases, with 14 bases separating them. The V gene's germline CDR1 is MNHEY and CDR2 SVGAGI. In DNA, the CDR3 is TGTGCCACCTGGACACCCCCTAGCACAGATACGCAGTATTTT. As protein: CATWTPPSTDTQYF.

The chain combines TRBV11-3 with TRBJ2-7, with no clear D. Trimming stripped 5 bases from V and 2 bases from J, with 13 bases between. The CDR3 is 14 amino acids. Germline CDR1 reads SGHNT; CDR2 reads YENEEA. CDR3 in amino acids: CASSPGPETYEQYF. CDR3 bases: TGTGCCAGCAGCCCAGGCCCGGAGACCTACGAGCAGTACTTC.

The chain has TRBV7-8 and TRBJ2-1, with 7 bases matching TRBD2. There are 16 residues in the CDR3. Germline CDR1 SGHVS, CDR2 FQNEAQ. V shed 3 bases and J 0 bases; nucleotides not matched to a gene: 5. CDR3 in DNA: TGTGCCAGCAGCTTGCTCACTAGCGACTCCTACAATGAGCAGTTCTTC. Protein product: CASSLLTSDSYNEQFF.

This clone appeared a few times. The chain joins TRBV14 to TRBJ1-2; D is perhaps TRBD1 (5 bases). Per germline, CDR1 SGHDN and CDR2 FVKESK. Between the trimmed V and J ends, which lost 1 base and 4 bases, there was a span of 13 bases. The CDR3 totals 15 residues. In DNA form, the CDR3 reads TGTGCCAGCAGCCAAGTTGACAGTTCAGTCTATGGCTACACCTTC. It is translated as CASSQVDSSVYGYTF. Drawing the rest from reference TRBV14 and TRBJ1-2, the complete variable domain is EAGVTQFPSHSVIEKGQTVTLRCDPISGHDNLYWYRRVMGKEIKFLLHFVKESKQDESGMPNNRFLAERTGGTYSTLKVQPAELEDSGVYFCASSQVDSSVYGYTFGSGTRLTVV.

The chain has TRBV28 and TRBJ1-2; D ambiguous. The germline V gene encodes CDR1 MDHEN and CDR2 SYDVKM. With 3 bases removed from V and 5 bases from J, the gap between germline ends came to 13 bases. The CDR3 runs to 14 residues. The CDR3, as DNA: TGTGCCAGCAGTTTCTTAACGTCCCCATATGGCTACACCTTC. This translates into CASSFLTSPYGYTF.

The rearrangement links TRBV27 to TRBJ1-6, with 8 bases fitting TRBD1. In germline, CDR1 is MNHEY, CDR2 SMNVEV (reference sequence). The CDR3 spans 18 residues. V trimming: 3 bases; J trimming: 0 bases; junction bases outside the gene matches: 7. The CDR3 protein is CASSFGFTGGSYNSPLHF. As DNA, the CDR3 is TGTGCCAGCAGTTTTGGTTTCACAGGGGGCTCCTATAATTCACCCCTCCACTTT.

CDR3 DNA: TGTGCCAGCAGTGAAGACCGACAGGGTTGGGTCAGCAATCAGCCCCAGCATTTT. Protein product: CASSEDRQGWVSNQPQHF. V gene TRBV2 combines with J gene TRBJ1-5; 7 bases agree with TRBD1. The V and J ends lost 1 base and 1 base, in that order; junction bases with no gene match: 10. CDR1 is SNHLY, CDR2 FYNNEI, per germline. The CDR3 runs 18 residues.

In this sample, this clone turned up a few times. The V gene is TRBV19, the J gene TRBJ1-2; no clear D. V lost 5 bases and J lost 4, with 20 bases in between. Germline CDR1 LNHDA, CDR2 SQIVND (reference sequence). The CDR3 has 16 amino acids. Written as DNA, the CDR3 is TGTGCCAGTAGTCCCTCCGGGATCTCTTCTTCCTATGGCTACACCTTC. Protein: CASSPSGISSSYGYTF.

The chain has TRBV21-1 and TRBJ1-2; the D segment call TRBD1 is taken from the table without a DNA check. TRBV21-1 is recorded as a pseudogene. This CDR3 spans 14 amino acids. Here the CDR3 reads CASSTRDRAYGYTF. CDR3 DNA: TGTGCCAGCAGCACCCGGGACAGGGCCTATGGCTACACCTTC.

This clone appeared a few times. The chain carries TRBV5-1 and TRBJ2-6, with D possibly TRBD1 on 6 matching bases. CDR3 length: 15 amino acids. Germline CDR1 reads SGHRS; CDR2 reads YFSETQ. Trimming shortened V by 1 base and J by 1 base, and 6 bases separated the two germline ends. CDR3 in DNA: TGCGCCAGCAGCTTGAGGGGGTCTGGGGCCAACGTCCTGACTTTC. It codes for CASSLRGSGANVLTF.

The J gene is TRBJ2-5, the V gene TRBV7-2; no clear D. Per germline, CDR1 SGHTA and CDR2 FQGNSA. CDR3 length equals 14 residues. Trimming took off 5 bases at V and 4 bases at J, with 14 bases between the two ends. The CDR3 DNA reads TGTGCCAGCAGCCCAGACCCCCATGGAGAGACCCAGTACTTC. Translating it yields CASSPDPHGETQYF.

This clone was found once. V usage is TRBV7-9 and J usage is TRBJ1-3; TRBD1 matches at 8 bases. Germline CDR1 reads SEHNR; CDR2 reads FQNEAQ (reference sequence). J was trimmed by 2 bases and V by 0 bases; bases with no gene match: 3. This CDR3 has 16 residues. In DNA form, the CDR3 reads TGTGCCAGCAGCTTAGCGGGGACAGGAACTGGAAACACCATATATTTT. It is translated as CASSLAGTGTGNTIYF.

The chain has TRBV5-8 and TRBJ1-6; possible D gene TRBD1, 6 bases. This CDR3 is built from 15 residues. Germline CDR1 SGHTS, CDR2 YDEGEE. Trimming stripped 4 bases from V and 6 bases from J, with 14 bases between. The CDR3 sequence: CASSGRGLLNSPLHF. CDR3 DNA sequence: TGTGCCAGCAGCGGTAGGGGGTTGCTTAATTCACCCCTCCACTTT.

CDR3: CACGGLRGSLAQYF. Here the CDR3 DNA reads TGTGCGTGTGGAGGGCTGCGGGGGAGTTTGGCCCAGTACTTC. The gene calls are TRBV30 and TRBJ2-5; 7 bases are shared with TRBD2. CDR1 is GTSNPN and CDR2 is SVGIG in the germline V gene (reference sequence). The CDR3 covers 14 residues. The full variable domain, in which reference TRBV30 and TRBJ2-5 provide the parts outside the CDR3, is SQTIHQWPATLVQPVGSPLSLECTVEGTSNPNLYWYRQAAGRGLQLLFYSVGIGQISSEVPQNLSASRPQDRQFILSSKKLLLSDSGFYLCACGGLRGSLAQYFGPGTRLLVL.

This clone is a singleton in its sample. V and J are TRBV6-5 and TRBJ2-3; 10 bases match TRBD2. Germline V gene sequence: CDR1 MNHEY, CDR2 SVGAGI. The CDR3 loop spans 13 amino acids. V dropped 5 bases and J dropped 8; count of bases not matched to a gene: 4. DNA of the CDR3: TGTGCCAGCAGTGACCGACTAGCGGGTACGCAGTATTTT. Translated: CASSDRLAGTQYF.

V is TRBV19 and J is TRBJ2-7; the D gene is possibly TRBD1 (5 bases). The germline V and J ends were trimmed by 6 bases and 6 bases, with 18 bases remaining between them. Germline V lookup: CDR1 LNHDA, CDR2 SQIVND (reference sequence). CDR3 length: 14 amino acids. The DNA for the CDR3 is TGTGCCAGTAGCGCTTGGCAGGGAAAGGGCGAGCAGTACTTC. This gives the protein CASSAWQGKGEQYF.

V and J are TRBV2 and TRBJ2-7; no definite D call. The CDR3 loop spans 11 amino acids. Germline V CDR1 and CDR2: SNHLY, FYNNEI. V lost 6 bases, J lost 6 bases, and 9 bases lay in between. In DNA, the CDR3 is TGTGCCAGCAGAGAGATAGGCGAGCAGTACTTC. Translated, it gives CASREIGEQYF. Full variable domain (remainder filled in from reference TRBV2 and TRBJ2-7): EPEVTQTPSHQVTQMGQEVILRCVPISNHLYFYWYRQILGQKVEFLVSFYNNEISEKSEIFDDQFSVERPDGSNFTLKIRSTKLEDSAMYFCASREIGEQYFGPGTRLTVT.

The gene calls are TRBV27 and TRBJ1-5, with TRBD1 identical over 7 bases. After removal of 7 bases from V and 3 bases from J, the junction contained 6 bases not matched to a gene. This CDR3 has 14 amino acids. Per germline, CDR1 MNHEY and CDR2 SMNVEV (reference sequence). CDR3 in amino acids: CASKGGGVNQPQHF. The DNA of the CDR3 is TGTGCCAGCAAGGGAGGGGGCGTCAATCAGCCCCAGCATTTT.

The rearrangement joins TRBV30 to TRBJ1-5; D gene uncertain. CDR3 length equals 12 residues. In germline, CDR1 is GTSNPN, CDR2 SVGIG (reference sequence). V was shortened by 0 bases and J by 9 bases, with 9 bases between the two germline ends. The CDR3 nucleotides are TGTGCCTGGAGTGTTGGGTTGGGGCCCCAGCATTTT. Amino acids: CAWSVGLGPQHF.

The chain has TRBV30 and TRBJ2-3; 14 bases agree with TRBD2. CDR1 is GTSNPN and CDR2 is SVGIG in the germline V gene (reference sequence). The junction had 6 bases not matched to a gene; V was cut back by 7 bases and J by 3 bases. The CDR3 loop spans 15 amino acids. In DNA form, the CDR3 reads TGTGCCTCCGAGACTAGCGGGAGGGCTACAGATACGCAGTATTTT. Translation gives CASETSGRATDTQYF. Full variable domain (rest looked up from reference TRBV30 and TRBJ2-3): SQTIHQWPATLVQPVGSPLSLECTVEGTSNPNLYWYRQAAGRGLQLLFYSVGIGQISSEVPQNLSASRPQDRQFILSSKKLLLSDSGFYLCASETSGRATDTQYFGPGTRLTVL.

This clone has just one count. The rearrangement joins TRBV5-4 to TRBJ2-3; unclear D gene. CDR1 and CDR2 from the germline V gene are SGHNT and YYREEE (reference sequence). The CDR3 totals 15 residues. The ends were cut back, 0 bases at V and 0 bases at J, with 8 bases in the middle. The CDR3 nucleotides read TGTGCCAGCAGCTTGGGGCAGACTAGCACAGATACGCAGTATTTT. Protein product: CASSLGQTSTDTQYF.

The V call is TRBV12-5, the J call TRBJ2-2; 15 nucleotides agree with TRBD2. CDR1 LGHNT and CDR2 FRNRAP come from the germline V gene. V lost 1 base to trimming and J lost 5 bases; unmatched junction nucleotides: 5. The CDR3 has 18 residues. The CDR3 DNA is TGTGCTAGTGGTTTGGAGACCGGGACTAGCGGGAGGACCGGGGAGCTGTTTTTT. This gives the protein CASGLETGTSGRTGELFF.

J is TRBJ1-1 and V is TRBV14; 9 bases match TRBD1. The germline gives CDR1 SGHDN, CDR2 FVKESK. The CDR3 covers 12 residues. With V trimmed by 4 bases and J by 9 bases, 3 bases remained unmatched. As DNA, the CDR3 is TGTGCCAGCAGCCCGGGGACAGGGAAAGCTTTCTTT. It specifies CASSPGTGKAFF. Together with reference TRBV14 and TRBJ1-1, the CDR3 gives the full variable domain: EAGVTQFPSHSVIEKGQTVTLRCDPISGHDNLYWYRRVMGKEIKFLLHFVKESKQDESGMPNNRFLAERTGGTYSTLKVQPAELEDSGVYFCASSPGTGKAFFGQGTRLTVV.

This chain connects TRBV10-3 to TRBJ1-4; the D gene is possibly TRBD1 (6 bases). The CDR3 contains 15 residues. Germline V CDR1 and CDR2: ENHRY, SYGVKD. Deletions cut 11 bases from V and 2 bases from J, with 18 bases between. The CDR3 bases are TGTGCCGCGACCGGGGGGCCGGGGACTAATGAAAAACTGTTTTTT. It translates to CAATGGPGTNEKLFF.

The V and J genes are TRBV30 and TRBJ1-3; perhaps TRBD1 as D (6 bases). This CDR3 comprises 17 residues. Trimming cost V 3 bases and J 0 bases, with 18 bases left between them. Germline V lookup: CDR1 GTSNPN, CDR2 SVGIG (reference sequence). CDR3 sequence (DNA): TGTGCCTGGAGCGCCCCGGGGGCCTTCAGCTCTGGAAACACCATATATTTT. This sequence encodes CAWSAPGAFSSGNTIYF.

DNA for the CDR3: TGTGCCTGGAGTGTATCGGGTTATGAGCAGTTCTTC. It translates to CAWSVSGYEQFF. V usage is TRBV30 and J usage is TRBJ2-1, with unresolved D. Germline V gives CDR1 GTSNPN, CDR2 SVGIG (reference sequence). The CDR3 contains 12 residues. Trimming took 0 bases from V and 8 from J, leaving 8 bases between them.

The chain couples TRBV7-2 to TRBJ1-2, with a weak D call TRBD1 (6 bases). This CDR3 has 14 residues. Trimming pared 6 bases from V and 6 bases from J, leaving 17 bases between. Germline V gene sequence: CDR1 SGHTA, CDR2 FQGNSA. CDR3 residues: CASRKGGGYHGYTF. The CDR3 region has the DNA TGTGCCAGCAGGAAAGGGGGAGGCTACCATGGCTACACCTTC. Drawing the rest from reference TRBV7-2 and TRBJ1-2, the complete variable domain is GAGVSQSPSNKVTEKGKDVELRCDPISGHTALYWYRQSLGQGLEFLIYFQGNSAPDKSGLPSDRFSAERTGGSVSTLTIQRTQQEDSAVYLCASRKGGGYHGYTFGSGTRLTVV.

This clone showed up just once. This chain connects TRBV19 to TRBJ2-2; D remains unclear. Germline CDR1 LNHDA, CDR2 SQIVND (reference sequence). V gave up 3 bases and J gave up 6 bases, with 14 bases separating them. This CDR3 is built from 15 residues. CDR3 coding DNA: TGTGCCAGTAGTATCGTGGGCCCGGGCTCCGGGGAGCTGTTTTTT. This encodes CASSIVGPGSGELFF.

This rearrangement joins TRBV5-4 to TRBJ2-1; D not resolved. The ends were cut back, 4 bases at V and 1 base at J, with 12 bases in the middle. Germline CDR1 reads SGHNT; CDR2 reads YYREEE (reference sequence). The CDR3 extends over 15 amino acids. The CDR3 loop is CASSPSAESYNEQFF. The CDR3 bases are TGTGCCAGCAGCCCCTCGGCAGAATCCTACAATGAGCAGTTCTTC.